One and the same sample provided the 8 T cell receptor beta chains below, sequenced in a study of T cell repertoires in cytomegalovirus infection. One entry per CDR3 protein, called by TCRdb with MiXCR from the reads. The sample includes some 250,000 distinct CDR3 sequences, approximately 9% of them seen just once. The sample comprised PBMCs. The receptors derive from a human donor in good health (CMV status not recorded). Some clones in this sample may be carry-over from other donors' samples.

This clonotype occurred many times. The CDR3 coding sequence is TGTGCCAGCAGCTATCGTCTCCCCTTTGGGACCAAAAACACTGAAGCTTTCTTT. Translation gives CASSYRLPFGTKNTEAFF. The J gene is TRBJ1-1, the V gene TRBV7-9; a weak D match, TRBD1 (5 bases). V lost 4 bases, J lost 2 bases, and 23 bases lay in between. Germline V gene data show CDR1 as SEHNR and CDR2 as FQNEAQ (reference sequence). The length of the CDR3 is 18 residues.

At least ten counts were recorded for this clonotype. The rearrangement links TRBV7-2 to TRBJ1-2; 10 nucleotides align to TRBD1. Trimming took 4 bases from V and 6 from J; bases not matched to a gene: 8. The CDR3 contains 15 residues. CDR1 and CDR2 (germline): SGHTA, FQGNSA. The CDR3 loop reads CASSWDTGTGDGYTF. The CDR3 nucleotides are TGTGCCAGCAGCTGGGATACCGGGACAGGGGATGGCTACACCTTC. Together with reference TRBV7-2 and TRBJ1-2, the CDR3 gives the full variable domain: GAGVSQSPSNKVTEKGKDVELRCDPISGHTALYWYRQSLGQGLEFLIYFQGNSAPDKSGLPSDRFSAERTGGSVSTLTIQRTQQEDSAVYLCASSWDTGTGDGYTFGSGTRLTVV.

This clonotype was seen many times. The V and J genes are TRBV5-1 and TRBJ2-7; 9 bases align to TRBD1. The germline V gene has CDR1 SGHRS and CDR2 YFSETQ. V shed 4 bases and J 3 bases; nucleotides not matched to a gene: 11. This CDR3 has 16 amino acids. The CDR3 sequence is CASSLTGTGLFYEQYF. For the CDR3, the DNA is TGCGCCAGCAGCCTTACCGGGACAGGGCTTTTCTACGAGCAGTACTTC. The variable domain in full, with the rest retrieved from reference TRBV5-1 and TRBJ2-7, is KAGVTQTPRYLIKTRGQQVTLSCSPISGHRSVSWYQQTPGQGLQFLFEYFSETQRNKGNFPGRFSGRQFSNSRSEMNVSTLELGDSALYLCASSLTGTGLFYEQYFGPGTRLTVT.

This clonotype was found many times. This rearrangement joins TRBV28 to TRBJ1-3; TRBD1 matches 9 bases. CDR3 length: 14 amino acids. V lost 10 bases to trimming and J lost 5 bases; unmatched junction nucleotides: 9. The germline CDR1 and CDR2 sequences are MDHEN and SYDVKM. In nucleotides, the CDR3 is TGTGCCACCAACTACAGGGGGCCCCGAAACACCATATATTTT. This codes for CATNYRGPRNTIYF. The full variable domain, completed using reference TRBV28 and TRBJ1-3, is DVKVTQSSRYLVKRTGEKVFLECVQDMDHENMFWYRQDPGLGLRLIYFSYDVKMKEKGDIPEGYSVSREKKERFSLILESASTNQTSMYLCATNYRGPRNTIYFGEGSWLTVV.

V and J are TRBV29-1 and TRBJ2-3, with D unclear. Looked up from germline, CDR1 is SQVTM and CDR2 is ANQGSEA. CDR3 length: 10 amino acids. V lost 6 bases, J lost 4 bases, and 5 bases lay in between. Here the CDR3 DNA reads TGCAGCGTGGGCGCAGATACGCAGTATTTT. It translates to CSVGADTQYF.

This clonotype was counted many times. The rearrangement joins TRBV7-8 to TRBJ1-1, with no clear D. V lost 4 bases, J lost 5 bases, and 11 bases lay in between. CDR3 length: 13 residues. Germline values: CDR1 SGHVS, CDR2 FQNEAQ. CDR3 nucleotides: TGTGCCAGCAGCTCCCTCGGGAGGACTGAAGCTTTCTTT. Translating it yields CASSSLGRTEAFF.

This clonotype was counted at least ten times. The rearrangement links TRBV7-2 to TRBJ2-1; 10 bases align to TRBD2. The CDR3 extends over 16 amino acids. J was trimmed by 1 base and V by 6 bases; bases with no gene match: 6. Germline lookup yields CDR1 SGHTA and CDR2 FQGNSA. The CDR3 DNA follows: TGTGCCAGCAGGAGAGGACTAGCGGATTCCTACAATGAGCAGTTCTTC. It encodes CASRRGLADSYNEQFF.

This clonotype was seen at least ten times. The chain carries TRBV12-3 or TRBV12-4 and TRBJ2-5; D may be TRBD1 (6 bases). The CDR3 covers 17 residues. The V end lost 5 bases, the J end lost 1 base, and 20 bases lay between the germline ends. The CDR3 bases are TGTGCCAGCAGTCCGGACAGACCAACTACCCGCCAAGAGACCCAGTACTTC. Residues: CASSPDRPTTRQETQYF.